This TCR beta chain originates from a study of blood T cell repertoires in COVID-19. Study at large: The study drew acute and convalescent COVID-19 samples from the United States, Italy and Spain. T cells, B-cell-depleted T cells, or PBMCs provided the cDNA or gDNA that served as material.

This clone occurred once. Original analysis: Quantification of nucleated cells was approximated via reference gene primer amplification. Sequencing used immunoSEQ multiplex PCR; TCRdb keeps in-frame clones, though not all of them. That table supplies the V and J calls and clone size; D and trimming were determined from the DNA. The data hold approximately 88,000 clones, with approximately 80% observed a single time. Enrolment of Seattle patients took place during active infection, and they were followed longitudinally. Sequenced sample: peripheral blood. This sequence originates from a man in his 70s with COVID-19, enrolled during active disease.

The DNA of the CDR3 is TGTGCCAGCAGCTTTCTAGGTAAAACGAACACTGAAGCTTTCTTT. It encodes CASSFLGKTNTEAFF. V is TRBV5-8 and J is TRBJ1-1; no firm D call. Germline V gene sequence: CDR1 SGHTS, CDR2 YDEGEE. This CDR3 has 15 amino acids. V was shortened by 2 bases and J by 1 base, with 12 bases between the two germline ends.